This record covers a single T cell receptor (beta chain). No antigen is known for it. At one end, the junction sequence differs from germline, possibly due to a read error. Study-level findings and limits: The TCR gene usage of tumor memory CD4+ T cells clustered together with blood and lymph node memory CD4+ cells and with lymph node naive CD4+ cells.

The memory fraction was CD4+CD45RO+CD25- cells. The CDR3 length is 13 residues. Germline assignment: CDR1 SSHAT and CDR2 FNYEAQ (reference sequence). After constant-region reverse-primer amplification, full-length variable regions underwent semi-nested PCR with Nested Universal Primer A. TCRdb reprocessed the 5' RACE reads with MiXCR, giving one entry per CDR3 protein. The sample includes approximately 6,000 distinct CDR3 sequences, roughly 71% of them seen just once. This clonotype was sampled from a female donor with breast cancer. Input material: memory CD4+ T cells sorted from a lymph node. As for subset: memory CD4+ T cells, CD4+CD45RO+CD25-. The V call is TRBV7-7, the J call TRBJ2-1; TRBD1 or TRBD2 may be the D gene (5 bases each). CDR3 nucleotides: TGTGCTAGCAGCGCCGGGACCCACAATGAGCAGTTCTTC. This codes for CASSAGTHNEQFF.